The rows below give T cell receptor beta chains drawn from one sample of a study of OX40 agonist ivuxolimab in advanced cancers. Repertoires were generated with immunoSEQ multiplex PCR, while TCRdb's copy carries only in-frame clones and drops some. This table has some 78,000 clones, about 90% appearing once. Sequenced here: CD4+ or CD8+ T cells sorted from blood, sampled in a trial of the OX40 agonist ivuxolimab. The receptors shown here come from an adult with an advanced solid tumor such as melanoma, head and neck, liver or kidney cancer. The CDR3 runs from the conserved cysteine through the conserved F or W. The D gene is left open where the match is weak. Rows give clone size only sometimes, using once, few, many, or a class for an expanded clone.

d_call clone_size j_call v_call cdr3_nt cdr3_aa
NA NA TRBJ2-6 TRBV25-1 TGTGCCAGCAGTGAATACCCAGGGGTTGGGGCCAACGTCCTGACTTTC CASSEYPGVGANVLTF
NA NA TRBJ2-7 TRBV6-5 TGTGCCAGCAGTTCCGTCTACGAGCAGTACTTC CASSSVYEQYF
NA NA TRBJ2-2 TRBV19 TGTGCCAGTAGCCCACGACTCTGGCGCGGGGACACCGGGGAGCTGTTTTTT CASSPRLWRGDTGELFF
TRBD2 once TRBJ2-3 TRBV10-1 TGCGCCAGCAGCCCGGGAGGGGGAAGGTCAGATACGCAGTATTTT CASSPGGGRSDTQYF
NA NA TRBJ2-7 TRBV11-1 TGTGCCAGCAGCGACATACAGGGTGGCGAGCAGTACTTC CASSDIQGGEQYF
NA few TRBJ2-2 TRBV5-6 TGTGCCAGCAGCTTATCGTATACTGCGCCCACCGGGGAGCTGTTTTTT CASSLSYTAPTGELFF
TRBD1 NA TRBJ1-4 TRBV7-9 TGTGCCAGCAGCCTGACAGGGAATGAAAAACTGTTTTTT CASSLTGNEKLFF
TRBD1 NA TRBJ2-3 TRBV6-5 TGTGCCAGCAGACTTAGACAGGGGACGACAGATACGCAGTATTTT CASRLRQGTTDTQYF
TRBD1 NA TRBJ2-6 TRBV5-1 TGCGCCAGCACCCTGCTAGGACAGGGGATCTCTGGGGCCAACGTCCTGACTTTC CASTLLGQGISGANVLTF
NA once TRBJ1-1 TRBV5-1 TGCGCCAGCAGCTGGGGGTCGGGGCGGGCGTACACTGAAGCTTTCTTT CASSWGSGRAYTEAFF
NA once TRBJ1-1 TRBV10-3 TGTGCCATCAGTGAGGTTCGGGGGAATACTGAAGCTTTCTTT CAISEVRGNTEAFF
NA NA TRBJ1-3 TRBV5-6 TGCGCCAGCAGCCAAAGACCGGGACCAGGGACACGGAACACCATATATTTT CASSQRPGPGTRNTIYF
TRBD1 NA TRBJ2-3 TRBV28 TGTGCCAGCAGAGACAATCGAGGACAGGGGGCAGATACGCAGTATTTT CASRDNRGQGADTQYF
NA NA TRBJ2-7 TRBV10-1 TGCGCCAGCAGTGCCTCCAGGGCAGGGGCTCCCTACGAGCAGTACTTC CASSASRAGAPYEQYF